This T cell receptor beta chain was documented in a study of siplizumab effects on memory and regulatory T cells. The CDR3 extends over 14 amino acids. Germline V lookup: CDR1 MNHEY, CDR2 SMNVEV (reference sequence). Trimming pared 2 bases from V and 7 bases from J, leaving 11 bases between. Assays covered some 94,000 TCR templates per sample. Sequencing used immunoSEQ multiplex PCR; TCRdb keeps in-frame clones, though not all of them. The repertoire holds about 56,000 clones, with around 97% as singletons. General observations from the study: Alloreactive sequences tracing back to unstimulated CD4+ memory cells were significantly reduced by siplizumab.

This clone was seen just once. Its antigen is currently unknown. The sequenced sample was naive CD8+ T cells sorted from blood. This rearrangement joins TRBV27 to TRBJ1-4, with D tentatively TRBD1 (6 bases). The clonotype originates from a human donor in good health. The CDR3 DNA reads TGTGCCAGCAGTTTAGCAGGGGCTGCTGAAAAACTGTTTTTT. It is translated as CASSLAGAAEKLFF.